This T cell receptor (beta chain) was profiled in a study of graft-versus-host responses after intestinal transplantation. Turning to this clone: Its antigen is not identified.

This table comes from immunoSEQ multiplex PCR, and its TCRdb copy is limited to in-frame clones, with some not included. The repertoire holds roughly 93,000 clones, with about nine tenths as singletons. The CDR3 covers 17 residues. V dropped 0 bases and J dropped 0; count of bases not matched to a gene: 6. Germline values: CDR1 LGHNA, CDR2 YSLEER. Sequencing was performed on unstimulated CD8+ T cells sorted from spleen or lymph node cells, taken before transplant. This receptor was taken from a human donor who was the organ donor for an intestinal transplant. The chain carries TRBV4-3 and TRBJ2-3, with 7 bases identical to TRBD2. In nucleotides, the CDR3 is TGCGCCAGCAGCCAAGAATTAGCGGGCTCTAGCACAGATACGCAGTATTTT. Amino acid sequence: CASSQELAGSSTDTQYF.